This TCR beta chain was profiled in a study of Graves' ophthalmopathy and Graves' hyperthyroidism. Study-level points and caveats: Prediction of ophthalmopathy progression reached about 65% sensitivity and 72.22% specificity.

As for this clonotype: The antigen remains undetermined.

As the template, RNA transcripts were used to amplify TCR beta CDR3 regions. Following a first-round RT-PCR that used HTBI primers, a second-round multiplex PCR was carried out. TCRdb reprocessed the multiplex PCR reads via MiXCR and lists one record per CDR3 protein. The sample has about 620,000 distinct CDR3 sequences; 22% are singletons. The ends were cut back, 3 bases at V and 4 bases at J, with 9 bases in the middle. The CDR3 totals 13 residues. Germline V gene data show CDR1 as MNHNS and CDR2 as SASEGT. V usage is TRBV6-1 and J usage is TRBJ1-1, with a weak D call TRBD1 (5 bases). This TCR was recovered from a woman between 18 and 29 years old with stable Graves' hyperthyroidism. Some clones in this sample may be carry-over from other donors' samples. What was sequenced was peripheral blood. The CDR3 DNA reads TGTGCCAGCAGTGACGCAGGGATCACTGAAGCTTTCTTT. It codes for CASSDAGITEAFF.